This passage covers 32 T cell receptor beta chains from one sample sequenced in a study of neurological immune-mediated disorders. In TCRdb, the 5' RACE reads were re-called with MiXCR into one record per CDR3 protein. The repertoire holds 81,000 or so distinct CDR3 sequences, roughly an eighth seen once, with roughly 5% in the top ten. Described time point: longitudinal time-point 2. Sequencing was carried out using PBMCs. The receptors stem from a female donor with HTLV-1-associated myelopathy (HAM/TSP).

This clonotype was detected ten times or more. CDR3 bases: TGTGCCAGCAGCTTGGACGGGGTTTCCTATGGCTACACCTTC. Its protein is CASSLDGVSYGYTF. This chain connects TRBV5-5 to TRBJ1-2; D is unclear. Trimming left V 0 bases short and J 4 bases short, with 10 bases between. The CDR3 loop spans 14 amino acids. Germline V gene lookup returns CDR1 SGHKS and CDR2 YYEKEE (reference sequence).

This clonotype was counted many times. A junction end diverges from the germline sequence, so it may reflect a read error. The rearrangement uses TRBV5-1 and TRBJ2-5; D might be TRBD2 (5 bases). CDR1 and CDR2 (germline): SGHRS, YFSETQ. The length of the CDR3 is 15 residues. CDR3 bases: TGCGCCAGCAACTTGGCCTGGACGACTAAAGAGACCCAGTACTTC. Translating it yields CASNLAWTTKETQYF. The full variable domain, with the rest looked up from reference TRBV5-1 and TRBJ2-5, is KAGVTQTPRYLIKTRGQQVTLSCSPISGHRSVSWYQQTPGQGLQFLFEYFSETQRNKGNFPGRFSGRQFSNSRSEMNVSTLELGDSALYLCASNLAWTTKETQYFGPGTRLLVL.

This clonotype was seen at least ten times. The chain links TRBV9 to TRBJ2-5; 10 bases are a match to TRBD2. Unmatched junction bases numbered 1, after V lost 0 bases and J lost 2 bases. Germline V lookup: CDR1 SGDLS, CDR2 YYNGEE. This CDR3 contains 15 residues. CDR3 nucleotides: TGTGCCAGCAGCGTAGCAGCGGGGGGGCAAGAGACCCAGTACTTC. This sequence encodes CASSVAAGGQETQYF.

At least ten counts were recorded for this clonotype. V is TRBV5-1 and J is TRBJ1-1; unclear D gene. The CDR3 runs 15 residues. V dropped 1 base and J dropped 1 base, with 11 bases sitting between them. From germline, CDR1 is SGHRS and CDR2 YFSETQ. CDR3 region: CASSLSSGANTEAFF. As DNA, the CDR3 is TGCGCCAGCAGCTTGTCTTCTGGAGCGAACACTGAAGCTTTCTTT. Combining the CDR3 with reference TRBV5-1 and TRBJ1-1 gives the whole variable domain KAGVTQTPRYLIKTRGQQVTLSCSPISGHRSVSWYQQTPGQGLQFLFEYFSETQRNKGNFPGRFSGRQFSNSRSEMNVSTLELGDSALYLCASSLSSGANTEAFFGQGTRLTVV.

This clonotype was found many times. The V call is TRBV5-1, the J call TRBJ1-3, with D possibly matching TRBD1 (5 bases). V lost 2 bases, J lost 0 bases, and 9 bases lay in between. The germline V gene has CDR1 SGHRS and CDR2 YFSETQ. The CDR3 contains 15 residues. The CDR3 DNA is TGCGCCAGCAGCTTCGGGGGAGACTCTGGAAACACCATATATTTT. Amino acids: CASSFGGDSGNTIYF.

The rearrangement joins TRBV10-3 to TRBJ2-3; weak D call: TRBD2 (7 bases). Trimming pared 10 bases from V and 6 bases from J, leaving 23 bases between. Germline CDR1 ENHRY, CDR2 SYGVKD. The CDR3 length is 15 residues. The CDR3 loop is CATGAQTGGVDTQYF. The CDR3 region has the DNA TGTGCCACCGGGGCTCAGACGGGGGGCGTGGATACGCAGTATTTT.

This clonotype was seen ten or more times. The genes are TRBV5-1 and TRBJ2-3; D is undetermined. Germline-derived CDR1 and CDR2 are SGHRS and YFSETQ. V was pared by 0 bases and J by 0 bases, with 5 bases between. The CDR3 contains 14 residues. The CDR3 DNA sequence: TGCGCCAGCAGCTTGGACGGGAGCACAGATACGCAGTATTTT. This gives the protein CASSLDGSTDTQYF.

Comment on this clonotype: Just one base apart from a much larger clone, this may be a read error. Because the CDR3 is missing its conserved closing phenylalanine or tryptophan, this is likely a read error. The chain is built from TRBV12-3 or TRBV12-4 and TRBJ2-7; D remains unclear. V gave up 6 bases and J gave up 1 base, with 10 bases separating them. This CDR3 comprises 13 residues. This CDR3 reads CASRYSVSYEQYI. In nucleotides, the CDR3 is TGTGCCAGCAGGTACAGTGTTTCCTACGAGCAGTACATC.

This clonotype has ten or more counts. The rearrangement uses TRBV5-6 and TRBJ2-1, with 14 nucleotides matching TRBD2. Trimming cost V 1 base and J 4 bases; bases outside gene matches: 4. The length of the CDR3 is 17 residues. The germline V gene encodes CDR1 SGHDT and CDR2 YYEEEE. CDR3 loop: CASSLPGTSGGYNEQFF. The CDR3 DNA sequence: TGTGCCAGCAGCTTGCCGGGGACTAGCGGGGGATACAATGAGCAGTTCTTC.

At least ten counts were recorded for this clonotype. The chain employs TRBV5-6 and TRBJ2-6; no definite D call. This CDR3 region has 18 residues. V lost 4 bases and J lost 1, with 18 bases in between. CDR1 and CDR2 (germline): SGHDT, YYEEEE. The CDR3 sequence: CASSPPWVRESGANVLTF. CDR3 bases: TGTGCCAGCAGCCCCCCATGGGTAAGGGAATCTGGGGCCAACGTCCTGACTTTC.

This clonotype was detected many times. Written as DNA, the CDR3 is TGCGCCAGCAGCCAAGTAGGTCTTGATGAAAAACTGTTTTTT. The encoded protein is CASSQVGLDEKLFF. The V gene is TRBV4-1, the J gene TRBJ1-4; D gene ambiguous. Germline CDR1 is MGHRA and CDR2 is YSYEKL. The CDR3 spans 14 residues. The V gene lost 1 base and the J gene lost 6 bases, with 9 bases spanning the gap.

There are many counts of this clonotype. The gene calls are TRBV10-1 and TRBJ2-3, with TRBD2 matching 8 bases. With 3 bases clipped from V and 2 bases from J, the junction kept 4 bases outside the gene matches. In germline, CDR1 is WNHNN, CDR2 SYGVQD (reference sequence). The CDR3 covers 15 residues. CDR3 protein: CASSEIAGNTDTQYF. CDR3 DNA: TGCGCCAGCAGTGAAATAGCGGGAAACACAGATACGCAGTATTTT.

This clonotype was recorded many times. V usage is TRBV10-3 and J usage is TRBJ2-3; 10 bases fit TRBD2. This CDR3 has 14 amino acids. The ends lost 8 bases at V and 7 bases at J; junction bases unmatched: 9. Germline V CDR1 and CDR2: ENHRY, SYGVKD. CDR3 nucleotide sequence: TGTGCCATCTCAGGAGCGGGGGGGGTTAATACGCAGTATTTT. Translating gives CAISGAGGVNTQYF.

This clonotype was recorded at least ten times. The CDR3 DNA sequence: TGCGCCAGCAGCTTGAACCTTGGGGGCGGAGGCACAGATACGCAGTATTTT. Translated, it gives CASSLNLGGGGTDTQYF. The chain joins TRBV5-1 to TRBJ2-3, with D possibly TRBD1 on 6 matching bases. Trimming shortened V by 1 base and J by 1 base, and 16 bases separated the two germline ends. This CDR3 region has 17 residues. Germline values: CDR1 SGHRS, CDR2 YFSETQ.

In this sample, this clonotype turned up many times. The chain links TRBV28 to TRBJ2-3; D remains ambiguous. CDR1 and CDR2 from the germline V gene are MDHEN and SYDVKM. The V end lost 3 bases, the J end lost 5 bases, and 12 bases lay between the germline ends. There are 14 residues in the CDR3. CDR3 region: CASSFDPSRDTQYF. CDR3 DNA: TGTGCCAGCAGTTTTGACCCCTCACGAGATACGCAGTATTTT.

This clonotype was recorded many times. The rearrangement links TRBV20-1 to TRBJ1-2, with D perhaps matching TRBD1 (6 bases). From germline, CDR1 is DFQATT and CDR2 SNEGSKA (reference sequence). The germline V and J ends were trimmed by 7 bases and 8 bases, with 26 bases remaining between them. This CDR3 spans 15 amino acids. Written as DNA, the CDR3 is TGCAGTGGGACCCCTAGCGGTTGGGGGGCTAAAGGCTACACCTTC. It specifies CSGTPSGWGAKGYTF.

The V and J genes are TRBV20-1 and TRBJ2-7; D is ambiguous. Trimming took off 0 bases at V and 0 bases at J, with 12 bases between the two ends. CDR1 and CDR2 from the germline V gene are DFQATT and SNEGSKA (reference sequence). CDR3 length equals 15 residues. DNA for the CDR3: TGCAGTGCTAGAGATCCAGGTCAGGCCTCCTACGAGCAGTACTTC. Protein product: CSARDPGQASYEQYF.

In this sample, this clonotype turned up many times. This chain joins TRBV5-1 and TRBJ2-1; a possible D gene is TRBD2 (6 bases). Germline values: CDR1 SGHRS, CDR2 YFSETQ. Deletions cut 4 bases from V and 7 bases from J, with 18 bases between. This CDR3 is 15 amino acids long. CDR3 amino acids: CASSLGTPGVNEQFF. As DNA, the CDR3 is TGCGCCAGCAGCCTCGGGACTCCCGGGGTAAATGAGCAGTTCTTC.

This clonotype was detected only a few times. CDR3 coding DNA: TGTGCCAGCAGTGAAGCGGCGGATACGCAGTATTTT. Its protein product is CASSEAADTQYF. J is TRBJ2-3 and V is TRBV2, with D hard to call. The CDR3 loop spans 12 amino acids. Germline CDR1 is SNHLY and CDR2 is FYNNEI. The V end was cut by 0 bases, the J end by 6 bases, with 4 bases between. The whole variable domain, remainder taken from reference TRBV2 and TRBJ2-3, is EPEVTQTPSHQVTQMGQEVILRCVPISNHLYFYWYRQILGQKVEFLVSFYNNEISEKSEIFDDQFSVERPDGSNFTLKIRSTKLEDSAMYFCASSEAADTQYFGPGTRLTVL.

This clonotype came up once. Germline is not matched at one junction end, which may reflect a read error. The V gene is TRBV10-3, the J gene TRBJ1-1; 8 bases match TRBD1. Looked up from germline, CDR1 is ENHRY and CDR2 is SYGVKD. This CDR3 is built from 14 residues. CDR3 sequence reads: CAISPAGGINEVFF. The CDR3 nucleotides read TGTGCAATCAGCCCCGCAGGGGGCATTAATGAAGTTTTCTTT.

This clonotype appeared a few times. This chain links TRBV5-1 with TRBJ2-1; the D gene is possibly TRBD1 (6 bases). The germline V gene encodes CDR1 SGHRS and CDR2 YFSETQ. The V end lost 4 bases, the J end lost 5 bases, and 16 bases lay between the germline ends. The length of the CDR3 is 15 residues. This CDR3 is CASSHGDILDNEQFF. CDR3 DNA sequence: TGCGCCAGCAGCCACGGGGACATATTAGACAATGAGCAGTTCTTC.

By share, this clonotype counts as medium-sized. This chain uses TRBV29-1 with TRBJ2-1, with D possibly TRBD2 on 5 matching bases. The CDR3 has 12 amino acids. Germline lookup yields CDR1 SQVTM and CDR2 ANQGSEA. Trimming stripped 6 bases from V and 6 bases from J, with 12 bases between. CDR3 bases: TGCAGCGTATCCTATCGGGGCAATGAGCAGTTCTTC. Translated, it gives CSVSYRGNEQFF.

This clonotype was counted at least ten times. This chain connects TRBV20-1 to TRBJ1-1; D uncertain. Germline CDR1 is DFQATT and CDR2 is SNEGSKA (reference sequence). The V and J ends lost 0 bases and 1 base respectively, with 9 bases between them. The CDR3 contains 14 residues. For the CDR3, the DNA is TGCAGTGCTAGAGATCGCAAGAGGAACACTGAAGCTTTCTTT. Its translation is CSARDRKRNTEAFF.

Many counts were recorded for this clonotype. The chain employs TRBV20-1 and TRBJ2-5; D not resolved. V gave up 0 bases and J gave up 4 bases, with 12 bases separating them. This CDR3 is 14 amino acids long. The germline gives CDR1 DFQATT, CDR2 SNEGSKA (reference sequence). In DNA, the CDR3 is TGCAGTGCTAGAGAGTGGGGATTAGGAGAGACCCAGTACTTC. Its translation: CSAREWGLGETQYF.

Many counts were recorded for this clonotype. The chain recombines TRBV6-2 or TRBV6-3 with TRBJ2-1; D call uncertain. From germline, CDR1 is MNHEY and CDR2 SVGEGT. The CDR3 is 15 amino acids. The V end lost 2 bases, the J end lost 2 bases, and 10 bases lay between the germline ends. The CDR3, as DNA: TGTGCCAGCAGTTACGGGGAACCAACCTACAATGAGCAGTTCTTC. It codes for CASSYGEPTYNEQFF.

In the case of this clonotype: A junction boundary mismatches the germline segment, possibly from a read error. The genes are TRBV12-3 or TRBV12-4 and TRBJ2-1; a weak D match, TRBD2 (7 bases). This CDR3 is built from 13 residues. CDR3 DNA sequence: TGTGTCAGCACCCTCTCGGCGGGGGCTGAGCAGTTCTTC. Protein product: CVSTLSAGAEQFF.

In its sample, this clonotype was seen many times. CDR3 coding DNA: TGCGCCAGCAGCCAAGACGTCGGCAGGGATAGGAACATTCAGTACTTC. Translated, it gives CASSQDVGRDRNIQYF. This rearrangement joins TRBV4-1 to TRBJ2-4, with D perhaps matching TRBD1 (5 bases). This CDR3 has 16 residues. Per germline, CDR1 MGHRA and CDR2 YSYEKL. With 0 bases removed from V and 7 bases from J, the gap between germline ends came to 16 bases.

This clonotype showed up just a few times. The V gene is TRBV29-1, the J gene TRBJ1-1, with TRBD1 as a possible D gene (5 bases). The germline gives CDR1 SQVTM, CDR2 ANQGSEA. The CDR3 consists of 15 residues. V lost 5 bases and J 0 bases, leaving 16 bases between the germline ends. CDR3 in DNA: TGCAGCGTTTCGGGCGGATGGGGGATGAACACTGAAGCTTTCTTT. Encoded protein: CSVSGGWGMNTEAFF. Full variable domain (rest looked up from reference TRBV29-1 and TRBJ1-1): SAVISQKPSRDICQRGTSLTIQCQVDSQVTMMFWYRQQPGQSLTLIATANQGSEATYESGFVIDKFPISRPNLTFSTLTVSNMSPEDSSIYLCSVSGGWGMNTEAFFGQGTRLTVV.

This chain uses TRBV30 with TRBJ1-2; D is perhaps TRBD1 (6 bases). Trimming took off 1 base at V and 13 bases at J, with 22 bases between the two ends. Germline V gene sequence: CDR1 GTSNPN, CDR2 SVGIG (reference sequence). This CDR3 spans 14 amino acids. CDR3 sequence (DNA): TGTGCCTGGAGTGCAAAGGGGCAGGGGCCCCGGTTCACCTTC. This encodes CAWSAKGQGPRFTF.

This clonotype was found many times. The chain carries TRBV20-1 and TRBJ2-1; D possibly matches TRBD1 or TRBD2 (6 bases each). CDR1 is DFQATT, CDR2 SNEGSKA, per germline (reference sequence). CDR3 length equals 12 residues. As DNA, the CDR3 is TGCAGGGGTTACTCGGGGGCGGGTGAGCAGTTCTTC. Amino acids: CRGYSGAGEQFF.

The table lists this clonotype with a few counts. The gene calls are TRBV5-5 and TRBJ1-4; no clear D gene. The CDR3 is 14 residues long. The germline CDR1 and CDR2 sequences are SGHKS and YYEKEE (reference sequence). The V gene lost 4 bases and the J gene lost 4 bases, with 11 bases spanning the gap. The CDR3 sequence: CASSVEPRNEKLFF. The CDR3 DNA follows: TGTGCCAGCAGCGTGGAACCACGTAATGAAAAACTGTTTTTT.

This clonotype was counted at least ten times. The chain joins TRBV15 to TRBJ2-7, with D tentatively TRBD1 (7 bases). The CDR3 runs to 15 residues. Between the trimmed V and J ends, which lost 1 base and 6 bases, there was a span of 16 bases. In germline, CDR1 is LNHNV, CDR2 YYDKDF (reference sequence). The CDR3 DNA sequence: TGTGCCACCAGCAGAGCTGGAGGGCCAGGGGGCGAGCAGTACTTC. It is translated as CATSRAGGPGGEQYF.